This T cell receptor beta chain was sequenced during a study of T cells after yellow fever vaccination (dated by TCRdb to about 2019). Some background on the complete study: The SMART-Seq v4 Ultra Low Input RNA kit was used to prepare libraries from fractions with low cell numbers. To follow T-cell clones before and after primary and booster YFV17D yellow fever vaccination, bulk TCR alpha and beta repertoires were sequenced over time. Two healthy male donors, one aged 18 to 30 and one aged 30 to 39 years, were included in the cohort. Blood samples were taken at several timepoints before and after primary and secondary immunization, and bulk PBMC replicates and cell subsets were isolated. Overall results and qualifications from the work: Most clones expanded after primary vaccination were re-detected after the booster (around 96% of CD4 and around 88% of CD8), suggesting broad memory maintenance. Compared with the primary T-cell response, the secondary T-cell response was weaker but faster, peaking on day 5 rather than day 15. The study included only a couple of donors, which limits how far the findings can be generalized. A small share of clonotypes was detected in both CD4 and CD8 compartments, with the overlap likely arising from convergent recombination. Computational filtering was needed because FACS-sorted repertoires could contain abundant contaminating clonotypes from the bulk population.

CDR3 length: 12 amino acids, cysteine to phenylalanine. Just CDR3 DNA is preserved here, 36 bases in frame from base 1. CDR1 and CDR2, per the germline V gene (reference sequence), are DFQATT and SNEGSKA. The V end loses 3 bases and the J end loses 4 bases, and a stretch of 9 bases separates them. Synthesis of TCR cDNA relied on 5'RACE template switching, a step that introduced a universal primer site along with unique molecular identifiers. Priming of cDNA synthesis was performed from both the TCR alpha and TCR beta constant segments. Library amplification involved two PCR steps, and the second step added sample barcodes and sequencing adapters. Sequencing of libraries was performed on Illumina HiSeq 2500 (2x100 bp) or NovaSeq (2x150 bp). The published analysis was carried out like this. MIGEC handled demultiplexing of reads and collapsing into UMI consensus sequences, while MiXCR performed V(D)J alignment. Clonotypes responding to the vaccine were identified with edgeR on replicate PBMC samples, with the criteria of FDR below 0.01 and a log2 fold change above 5 up to day 15. Each bulk clonotype received a CD4 or CD8 identity based on whether the sequenced CD4 or CD8 repertoire contained that clonotype at higher abundance. TCRdb passed the public sequencing reads through fastp at Q25 and MiXCR, retaining productive beta sequences. Here each entry gathers all rows of one CDR3 protein and keeps the most common genes and DNA. These V and J calls rely on TCRdb rather than the paper's analysis. Across this sample there are roughly 520,000 distinct CDR3 sequences, with roughly 22% seen only once. The top ten clones comprise less than 20% of the sample.

Comments on this clonotype: Its antigen is not yet known. Base qualities are missing; no much larger clone stands one base away.

The intended sense of this specimen's treatment or condition label: live attenuated yellow fever vaccine strain. At every blood-draw timepoint, two biological replicates of bulk PBMCs were collected. PBMCs were isolated from peripheral blood using a standard Ficoll-Paque protocol. TriZol was used to extract RNA from bulk PBMCs, from CD4 and CD8 fractions, and from dextramer-positive and dextramer-negative fractions. The receptor's source is a man younger than 35 who received the YFV17D yellow fever vaccine. This specimen was PBMCs, taken 21 days after the first yellow fever vaccination. The sequence joins TRBV20-1 to TRBJ1-2; too little of a D gene remains to name it. CDR3 reads: CSASRLFYGYTF. The sequence in DNA is TGCAGTGCTAGTCGTCTATTCTATGGCTACACCTTC.